This passage covers 6 T cell receptor beta chains from one sample sequenced in a study of PD-L1 blockade in urothelial cancer. Assay used: immunoSEQ multiplex PCR; TCRdb lists only in-frame clones, some missing. The repertoire holds roughly 32,000 clones, with approximately 80% as singletons. The input for sequencing was PBMCs, taken around atezolizumab (anti-PD-L1) treatment. These receptors all come from a man between 60 and 75 years old with urothelial cancer.

The V gene is TRBV5-1, the J gene TRBJ2-3; 13 bases align to TRBD2. Germline V gene sequence: CDR1 SGHRS, CDR2 YFSETQ. This CDR3 is 17 amino acids long. Germline trimming cut 0 bases from V and 4 bases from J; bases unmatched to any gene: 5. The CDR3 bases are TGCGCCAGCAGCTTGGCCGGACTAGCGGGAGAGGCAGATACGCAGTATTTT. Translating it yields CASSLAGLAGEADTQYF.

The chain couples TRBV6-6 to TRBJ2-5, with 7 bases identical to TRBD2. Germline V gives CDR1 MNHNY, CDR2 SVGAGI (reference sequence). This CDR3 has 14 residues. After removal of 0 bases from V and 5 bases from J, the junction contained 3 bases not matched to a gene. CDR3 sequence (DNA): TGTGCCAGCAGTTACTCACTGGGGGGGGAGACCCAGTACTTC. The encoded protein is CASSYSLGGETQYF.

The chain uses TRBV4-2 and TRBJ2-5; TRBD2 might be the D (5 bases). Trimming pared 1 base from V and 7 bases from J, leaving 22 bases between. The CDR3 covers 17 residues. Germline CDR1 and CDR2: LGHNA and YNFKEQ. Here the CDR3 reads CASSQVSAGPHRATQYF. DNA for the CDR3: TGTGCCAGCAGCCAAGTTTCCGCGGGCCCCCATCGGGCGACCCAGTACTTC.

This clone has only a few counts. V is TRBV19 and J is TRBJ1-5, with 7 bases lining up with TRBD1. Unmatched junction bases numbered 11, after V lost 5 bases and J lost 7 bases. Germline CDR1 is LNHDA and CDR2 is SQIVND (reference sequence). The CDR3 covers 15 residues. For the CDR3, the DNA is TGTGCCAGTAGTGGGGACAGAGCAATGGGGCAGCCCCAGCATTTT. Amino acids: CASSGDRAMGQPQHF.

This chain connects TRBV25-1 to TRBJ1-1; unclear D gene. The V end was cut by 6 bases, the J end by 6 bases, with 11 bases between. CDR1 is MGHDK and CDR2 is SYGVNS in the germline V gene. The CDR3 sequence is 12 residues long. The chain's CDR3 is CASREVSAEAFF. DNA for the CDR3: TGTGCCAGCAGAGAGGTGAGCGCTGAAGCTTTCTTT.

The chain uses TRBV29-1 and TRBJ2-1; TRBD2 matches at 11 bases. Germline assignment: CDR1 SQVTM and CDR2 ANQGSEA. This CDR3 has 13 residues. Trimming cost V 7 bases and J 6 bases; bases outside gene matches: 5. This CDR3 reads CSASGTSGNEQFF. The CDR3 region has the DNA TGCAGCGCCTCCGGGACTAGCGGCAATGAGCAGTTCTTC.